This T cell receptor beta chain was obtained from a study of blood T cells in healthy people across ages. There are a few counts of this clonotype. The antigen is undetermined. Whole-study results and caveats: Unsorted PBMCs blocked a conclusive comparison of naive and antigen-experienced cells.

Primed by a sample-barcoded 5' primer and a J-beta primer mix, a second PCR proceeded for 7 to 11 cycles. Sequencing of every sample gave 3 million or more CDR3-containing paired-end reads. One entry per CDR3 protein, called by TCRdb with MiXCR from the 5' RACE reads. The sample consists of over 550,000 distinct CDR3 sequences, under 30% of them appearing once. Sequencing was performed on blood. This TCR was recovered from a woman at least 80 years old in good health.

CDR3 in DNA: TGTGCCAGCACCGGGAGGGGGCTGGTTGAAAAACTGTTTTTT. Translated, it gives CASTGRGLVEKLFF. This rearrangement joins TRBV3-1 to TRBJ1-4; 7 bases agree with TRBD1. The V segment lost 7 bases and the J segment 7 bases; nucleotides outside the gene matches: 9. The CDR3 spans 14 residues. Germline V gives CDR1 LGHDT, CDR2 YNNKEL (reference sequence). Together with reference TRBV3-1 and TRBJ1-4, the CDR3 gives the full variable domain: DTAVSQTPKYLVTQMGNDKSIKCEQNLGHDTMYWYKQDSKKFLKIMFSYNNKELIINETVPNRFSPKSPDKAHLNLHINSLELGDSAVYFCASTGRGLVEKLFFGSGTQLSVL.